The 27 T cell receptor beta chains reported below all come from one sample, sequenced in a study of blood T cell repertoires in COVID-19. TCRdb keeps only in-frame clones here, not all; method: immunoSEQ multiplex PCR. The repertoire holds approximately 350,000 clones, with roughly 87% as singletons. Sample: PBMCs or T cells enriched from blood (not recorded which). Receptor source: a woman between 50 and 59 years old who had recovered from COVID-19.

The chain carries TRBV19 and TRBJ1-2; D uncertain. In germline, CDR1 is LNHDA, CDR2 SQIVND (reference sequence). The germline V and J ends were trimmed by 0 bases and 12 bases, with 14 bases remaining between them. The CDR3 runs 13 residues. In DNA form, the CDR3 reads TGTGCCAGTAGTATAGAATTTGGAGTGCTGAACACCTTC. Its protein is CASSIEFGVLNTF.

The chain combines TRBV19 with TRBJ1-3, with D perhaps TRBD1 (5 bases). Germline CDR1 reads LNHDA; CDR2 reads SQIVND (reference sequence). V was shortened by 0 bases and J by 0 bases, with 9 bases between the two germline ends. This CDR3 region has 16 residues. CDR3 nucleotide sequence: TGTGCCAGTAGTATAGACAGGGTTCTCTCTGGAAACACCATATATTTT. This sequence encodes CASSIDRVLSGNTIYF.

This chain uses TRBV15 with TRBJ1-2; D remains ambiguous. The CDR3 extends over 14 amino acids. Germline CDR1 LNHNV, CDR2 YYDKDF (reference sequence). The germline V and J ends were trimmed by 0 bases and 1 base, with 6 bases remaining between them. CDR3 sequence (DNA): TGTGCCACCAGCAGAGAGGCCATTAACTATGGCTACACCTTC. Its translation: CATSREAINYGYTF.

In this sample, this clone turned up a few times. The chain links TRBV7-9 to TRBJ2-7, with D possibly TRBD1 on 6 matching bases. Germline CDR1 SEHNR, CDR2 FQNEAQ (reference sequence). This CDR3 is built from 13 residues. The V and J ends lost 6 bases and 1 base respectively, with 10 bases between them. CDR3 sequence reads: CASRPDRSYEQYF. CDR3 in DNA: TGTGCCAGCAGACCAGACAGGTCCTACGAGCAGTACTTC.

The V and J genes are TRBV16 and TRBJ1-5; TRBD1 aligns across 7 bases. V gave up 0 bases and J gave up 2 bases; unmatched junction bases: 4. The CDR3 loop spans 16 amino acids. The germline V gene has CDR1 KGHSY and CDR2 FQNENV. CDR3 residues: CASSQSEGTGNQPQHF. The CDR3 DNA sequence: TGTGCCAGCAGCCAATCCGAGGGGACAGGCAATCAGCCCCAGCATTTT.

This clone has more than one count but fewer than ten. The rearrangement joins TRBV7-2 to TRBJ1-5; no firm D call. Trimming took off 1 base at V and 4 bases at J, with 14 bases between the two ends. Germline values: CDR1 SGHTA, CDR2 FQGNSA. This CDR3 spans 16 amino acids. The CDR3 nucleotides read TGTGCCAGCAGCTTAGGAGGTGGCAGTCTAAATCAGCCCCAGCATTTT. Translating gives CASSLGGGSLNQPQHF.

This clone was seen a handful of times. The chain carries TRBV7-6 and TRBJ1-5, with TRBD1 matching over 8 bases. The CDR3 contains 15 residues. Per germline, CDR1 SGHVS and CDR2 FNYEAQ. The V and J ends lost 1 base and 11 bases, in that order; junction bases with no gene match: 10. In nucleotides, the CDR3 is TGTGCCAGCAGCTTAGGGGGACAGGCTTTTACGGCCCAGCATTTT. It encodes CASSLGGQAFTAQHF.

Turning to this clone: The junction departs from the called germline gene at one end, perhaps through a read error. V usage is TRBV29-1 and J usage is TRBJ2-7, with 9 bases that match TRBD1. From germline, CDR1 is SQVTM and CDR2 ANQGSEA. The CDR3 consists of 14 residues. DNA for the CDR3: TGCAGCGTGGGGGCGGGACAGGGATCCTCCGAGCAGTACTTC. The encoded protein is CSVGAGQGSSEQYF.

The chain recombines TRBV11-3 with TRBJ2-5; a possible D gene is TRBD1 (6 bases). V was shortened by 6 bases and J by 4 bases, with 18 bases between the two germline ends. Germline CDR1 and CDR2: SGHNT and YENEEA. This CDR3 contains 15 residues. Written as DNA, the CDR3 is TGTGCCAGCAGGGAGTCCTCGGGACACGGAGAGACCCAGTACTTC. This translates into CASRESSGHGETQYF.

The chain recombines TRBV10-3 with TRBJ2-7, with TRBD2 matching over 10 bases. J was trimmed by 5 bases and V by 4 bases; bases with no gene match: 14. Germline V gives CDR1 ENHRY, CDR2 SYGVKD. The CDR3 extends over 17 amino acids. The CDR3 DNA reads TGTGCCATCAGTGGGGCTAGCGGGAGTAATAGGACGAACGAGCAGTACTTC. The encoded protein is CAISGASGSNRTNEQYF.

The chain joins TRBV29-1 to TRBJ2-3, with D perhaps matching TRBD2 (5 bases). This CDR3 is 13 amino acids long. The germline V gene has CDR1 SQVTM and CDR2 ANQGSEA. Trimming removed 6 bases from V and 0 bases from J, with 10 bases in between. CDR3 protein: CSVSEDSTDTQYF. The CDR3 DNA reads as TGCAGCGTGTCGGAGGACAGCACAGATACGCAGTATTTT.

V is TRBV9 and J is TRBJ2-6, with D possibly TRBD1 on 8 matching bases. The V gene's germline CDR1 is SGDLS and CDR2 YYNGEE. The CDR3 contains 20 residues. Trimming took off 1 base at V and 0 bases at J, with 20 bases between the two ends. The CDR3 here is CASSVFGGTGNPSGANVLTF. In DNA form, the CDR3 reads TGTGCCAGCAGCGTATTCGGGGGGACAGGTAACCCCTCTGGGGCCAACGTCCTGACTTTC.

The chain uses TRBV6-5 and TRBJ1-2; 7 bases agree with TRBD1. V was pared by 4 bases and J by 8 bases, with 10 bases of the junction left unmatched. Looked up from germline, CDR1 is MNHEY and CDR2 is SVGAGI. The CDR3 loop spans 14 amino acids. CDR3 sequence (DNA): TGTGCCAGCAGTTCTTCACCTCAGGGGGAGGGCTACACCTTC. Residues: CASSSSPQGEGYTF.

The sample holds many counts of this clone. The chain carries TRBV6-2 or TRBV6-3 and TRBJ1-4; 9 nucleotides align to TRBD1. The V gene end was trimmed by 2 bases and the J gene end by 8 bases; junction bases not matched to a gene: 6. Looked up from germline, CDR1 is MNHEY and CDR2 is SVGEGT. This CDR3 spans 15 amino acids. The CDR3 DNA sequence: TGTGCCAGCAGTTACGGCGGACAGGGGAGCGAAAAACTGTTTTTT. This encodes CASSYGGQGSEKLFF.

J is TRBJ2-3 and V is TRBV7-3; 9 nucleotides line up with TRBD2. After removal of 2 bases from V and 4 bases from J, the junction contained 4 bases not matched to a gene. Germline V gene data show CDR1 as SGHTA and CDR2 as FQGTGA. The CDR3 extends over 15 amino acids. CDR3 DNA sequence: TGTGCCAGCAGCTTAGCGGGAGGGCTCTCAGATACGCAGTATTTT. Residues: CASSLAGGLSDTQYF. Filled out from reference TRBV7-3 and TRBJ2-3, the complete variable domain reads GAGVSQTPSNKVTEKGKYVELRCDPISGHTALYWYRQSLGQGPEFLIYFQGTGAADDSGLPNDRFFAVRPEGSVSTLKIQRTERGDSAVYLCASSLAGGLSDTQYFGPGTRLTVL.

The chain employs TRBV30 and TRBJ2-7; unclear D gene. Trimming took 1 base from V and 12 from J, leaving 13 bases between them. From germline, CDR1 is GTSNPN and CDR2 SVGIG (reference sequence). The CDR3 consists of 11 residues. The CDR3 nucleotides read TGTGCCTGGAGTGCTTTGGGCGTTCCGTACTTC. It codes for CAWSALGVPYF.

The CDR3 sequence is CASSGRDRGSYEQYF. The CDR3 DNA reads as TGTGCCAGCAGTGGCCGGGACAGGGGGTCTTACGAGCAGTACTTC. The rearrangement uses TRBV6-2 or TRBV6-3 and TRBJ2-7; 11 bases fit TRBD1. This CDR3 contains 15 residues. Germline V gene data show CDR1 as MNHEY and CDR2 as SVGEGT. The V segment lost 5 bases and the J segment 4 bases; nucleotides outside the gene matches: 7.

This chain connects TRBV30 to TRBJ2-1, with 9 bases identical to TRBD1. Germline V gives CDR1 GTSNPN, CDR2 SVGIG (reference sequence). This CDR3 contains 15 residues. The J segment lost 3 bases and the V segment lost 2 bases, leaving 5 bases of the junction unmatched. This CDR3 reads CAWSKGQGNYNEQFF. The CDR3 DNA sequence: TGTGCCTGGAGTAAAGGACAGGGGAACTACAATGAGCAGTTCTTC.

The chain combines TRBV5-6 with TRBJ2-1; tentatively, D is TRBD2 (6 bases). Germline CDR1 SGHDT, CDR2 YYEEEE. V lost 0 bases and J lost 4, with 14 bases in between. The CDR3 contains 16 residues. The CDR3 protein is CASSLVTGTGYNEQFF. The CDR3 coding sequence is TGTGCCAGCAGCTTGGTGACCGGGACTGGGTACAATGAGCAGTTCTTC.

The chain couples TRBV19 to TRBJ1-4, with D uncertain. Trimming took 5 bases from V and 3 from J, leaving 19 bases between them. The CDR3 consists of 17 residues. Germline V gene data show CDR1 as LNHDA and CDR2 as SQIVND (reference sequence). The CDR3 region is CASSVPWHIDSNEKLFF. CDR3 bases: TGTGCCAGTAGTGTACCGTGGCACATCGACTCTAATGAAAAACTGTTTTTT.

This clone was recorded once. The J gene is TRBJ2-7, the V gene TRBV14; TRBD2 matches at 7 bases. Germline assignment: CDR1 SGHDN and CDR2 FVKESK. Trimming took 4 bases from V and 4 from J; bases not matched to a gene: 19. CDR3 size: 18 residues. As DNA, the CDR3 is TGTGCCAGCAGCCCTCTAAGCCCCCGAGTGGGGGGGATTTACGAGCAGTACTTC. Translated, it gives CASSPLSPRVGGIYEQYF.

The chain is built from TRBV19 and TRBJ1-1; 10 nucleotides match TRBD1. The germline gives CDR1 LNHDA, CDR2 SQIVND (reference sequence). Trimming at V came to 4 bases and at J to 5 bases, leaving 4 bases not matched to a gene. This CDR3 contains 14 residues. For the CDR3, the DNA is TGTGCCAGTAGTACCCGGACAGGGGGTACTGAAGCTTTCTTT. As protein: CASSTRTGGTEAFF.

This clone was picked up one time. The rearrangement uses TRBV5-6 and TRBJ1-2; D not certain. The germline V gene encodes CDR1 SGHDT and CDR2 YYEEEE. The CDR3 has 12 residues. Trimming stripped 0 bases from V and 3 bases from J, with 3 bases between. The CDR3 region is CASSLADYGYTF. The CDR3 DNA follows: TGTGCCAGCAGCTTGGCGGACTATGGCTACACCTTC.

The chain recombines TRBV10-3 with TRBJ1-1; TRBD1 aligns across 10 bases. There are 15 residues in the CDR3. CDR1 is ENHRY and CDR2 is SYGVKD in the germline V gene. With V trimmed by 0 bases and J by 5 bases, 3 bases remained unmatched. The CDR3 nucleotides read TGTGCCATCAGTGAGTCGGGACAGGGGCGAACTGAAGCTTTCTTT. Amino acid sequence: CAISESGQGRTEAFF.

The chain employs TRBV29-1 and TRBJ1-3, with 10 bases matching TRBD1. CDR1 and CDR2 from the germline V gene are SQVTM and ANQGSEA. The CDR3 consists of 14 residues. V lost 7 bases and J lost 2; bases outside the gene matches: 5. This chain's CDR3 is CSARQGAPGNTIYF. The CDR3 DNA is TGCAGCGCCAGACAGGGGGCACCTGGAAACACCATATATTTT.

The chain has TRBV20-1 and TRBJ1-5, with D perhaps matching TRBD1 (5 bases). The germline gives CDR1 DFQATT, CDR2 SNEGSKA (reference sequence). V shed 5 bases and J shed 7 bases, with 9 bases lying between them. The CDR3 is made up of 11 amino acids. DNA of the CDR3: TGCAGTGCTGTGGGGGGACAGCCCCAGCATTTT. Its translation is CSAVGGQPQHF.

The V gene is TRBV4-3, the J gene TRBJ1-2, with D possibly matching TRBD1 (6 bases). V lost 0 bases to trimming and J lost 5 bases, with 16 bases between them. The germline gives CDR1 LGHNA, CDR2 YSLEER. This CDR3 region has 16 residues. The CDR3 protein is CASSQDKGRQGYGYTF. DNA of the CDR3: TGCGCCAGCAGCCAAGATAAAGGAAGGCAGGGGTATGGCTACACCTTC.